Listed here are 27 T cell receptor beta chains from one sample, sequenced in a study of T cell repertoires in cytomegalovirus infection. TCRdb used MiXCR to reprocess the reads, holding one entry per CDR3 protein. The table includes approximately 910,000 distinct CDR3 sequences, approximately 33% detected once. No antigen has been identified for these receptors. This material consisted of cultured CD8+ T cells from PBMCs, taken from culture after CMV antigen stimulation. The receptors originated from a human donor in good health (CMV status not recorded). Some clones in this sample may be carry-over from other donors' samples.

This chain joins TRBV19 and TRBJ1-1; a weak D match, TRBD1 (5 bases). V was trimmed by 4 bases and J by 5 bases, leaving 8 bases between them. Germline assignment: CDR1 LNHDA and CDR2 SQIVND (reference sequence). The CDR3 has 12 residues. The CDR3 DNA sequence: TGTGCCAGTAGTAAGACAGTGACTGAAGCTTTCTTT. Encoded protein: CASSKTVTEAFF.

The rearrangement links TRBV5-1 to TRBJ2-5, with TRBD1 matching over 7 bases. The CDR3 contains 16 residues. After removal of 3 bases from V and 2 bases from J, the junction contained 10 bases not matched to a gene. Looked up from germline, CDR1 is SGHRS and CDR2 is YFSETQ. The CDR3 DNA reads TGCGCCAGCAGCTCGGGACAGCGAGCCTTTCAAGAGACCCAGTACTTC. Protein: CASSSGQRAFQETQYF.

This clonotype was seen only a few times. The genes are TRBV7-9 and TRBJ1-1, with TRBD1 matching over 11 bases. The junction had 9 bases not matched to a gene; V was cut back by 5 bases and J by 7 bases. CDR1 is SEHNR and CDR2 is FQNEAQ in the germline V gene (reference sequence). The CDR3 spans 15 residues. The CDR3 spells CASSPGTGGSSEAFF. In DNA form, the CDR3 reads TGTGCCAGCAGCCCAGGGACAGGGGGTAGTAGTGAAGCTTTCTTT.

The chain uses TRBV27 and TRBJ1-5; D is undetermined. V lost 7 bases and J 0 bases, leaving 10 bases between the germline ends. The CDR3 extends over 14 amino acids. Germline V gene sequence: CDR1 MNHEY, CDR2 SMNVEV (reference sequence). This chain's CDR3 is CASKEGSSNQPQHF. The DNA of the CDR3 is TGTGCCAGCAAAGAGGGAAGTAGCAATCAGCCCCAGCATTTT.

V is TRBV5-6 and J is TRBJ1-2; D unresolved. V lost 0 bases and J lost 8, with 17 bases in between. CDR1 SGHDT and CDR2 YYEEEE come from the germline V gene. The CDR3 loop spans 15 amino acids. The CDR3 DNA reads TGTGCCAGCAGCTTGGCCCTACTGGGTGATAAAGGCTACACCTTC. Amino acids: CASSLALLGDKGYTF. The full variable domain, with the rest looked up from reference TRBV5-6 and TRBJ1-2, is DAGVTQSPTHLIKTRGQQVTLRCSPKSGHDTVSWYQQALGQGPQFIFQYYEEEERQRGNFPDRFSGHQFPNYSSELNVNALLLGDSALYLCASSLALLGDKGYTFGSGTRLTVV.

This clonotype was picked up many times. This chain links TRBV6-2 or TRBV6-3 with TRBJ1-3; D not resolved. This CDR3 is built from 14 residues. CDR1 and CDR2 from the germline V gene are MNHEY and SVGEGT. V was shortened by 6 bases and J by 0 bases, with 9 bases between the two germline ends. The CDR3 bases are TGTGCCAGCAGCAGAGAGTTCTCTGGAAACACCATATATTTT. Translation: CASSREFSGNTIYF.

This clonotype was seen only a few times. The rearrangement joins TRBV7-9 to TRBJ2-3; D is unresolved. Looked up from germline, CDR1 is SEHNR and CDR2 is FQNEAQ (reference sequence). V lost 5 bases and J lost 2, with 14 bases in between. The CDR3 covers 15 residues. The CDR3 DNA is TGTGCCAGCAGCCAGACAAAGGAAAACACAGATACGCAGTATTTT. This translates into CASSQTKENTDTQYF.

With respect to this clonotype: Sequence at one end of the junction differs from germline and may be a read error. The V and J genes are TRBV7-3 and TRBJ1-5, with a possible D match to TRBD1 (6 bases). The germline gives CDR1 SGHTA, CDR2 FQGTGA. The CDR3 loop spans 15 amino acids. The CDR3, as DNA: TGTGTCAGCAGCAAACAAACAGGGAACAATCAGCCCCAGCATTTT. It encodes CVSSKQTGNNQPQHF.

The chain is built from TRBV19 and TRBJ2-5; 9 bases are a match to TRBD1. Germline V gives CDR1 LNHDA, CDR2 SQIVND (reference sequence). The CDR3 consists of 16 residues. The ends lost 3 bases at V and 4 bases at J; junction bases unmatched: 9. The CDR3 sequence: CASSIDWTGAGETQYF. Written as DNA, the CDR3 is TGTGCCAGTAGTATTGATTGGACAGGGGCTGGAGAGACCCAGTACTTC.

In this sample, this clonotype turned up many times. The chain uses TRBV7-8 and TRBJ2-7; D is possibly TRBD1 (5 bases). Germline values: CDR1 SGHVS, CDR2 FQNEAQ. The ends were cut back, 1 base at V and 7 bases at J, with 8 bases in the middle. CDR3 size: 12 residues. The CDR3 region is CASSLEGLEQYF. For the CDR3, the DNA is TGTGCCAGCAGCTTAGAGGGGTTGGAGCAGTACTTC.

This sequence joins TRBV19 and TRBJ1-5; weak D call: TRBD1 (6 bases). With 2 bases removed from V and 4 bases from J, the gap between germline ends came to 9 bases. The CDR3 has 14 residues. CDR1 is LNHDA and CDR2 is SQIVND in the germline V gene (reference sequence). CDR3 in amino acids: CASSIYQGNQPQHF. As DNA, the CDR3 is TGTGCCAGTAGTATATACCAGGGGAATCAGCCCCAGCATTTT.

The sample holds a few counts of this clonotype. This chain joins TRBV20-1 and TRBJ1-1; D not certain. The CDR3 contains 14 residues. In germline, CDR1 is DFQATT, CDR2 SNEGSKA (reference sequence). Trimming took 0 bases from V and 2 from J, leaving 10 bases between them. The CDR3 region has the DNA TGCAGTGCTAGAGATCGGCAGATAAACACTGAAGCTTTCTTT. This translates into CSARDRQINTEAFF.

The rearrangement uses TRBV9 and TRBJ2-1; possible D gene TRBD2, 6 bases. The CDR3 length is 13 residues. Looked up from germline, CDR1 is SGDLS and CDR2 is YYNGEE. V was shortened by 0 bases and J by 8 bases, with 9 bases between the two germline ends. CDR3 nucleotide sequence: TGTGCCAGCAGCGTAGGGAGGGTCGATGAGCAGTTCTTC. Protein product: CASSVGRVDEQFF.

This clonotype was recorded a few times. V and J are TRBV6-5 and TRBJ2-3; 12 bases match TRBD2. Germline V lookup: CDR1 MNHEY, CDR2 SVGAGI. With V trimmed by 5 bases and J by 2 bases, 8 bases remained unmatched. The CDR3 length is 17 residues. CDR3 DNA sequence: TGTGCCAGCAGTCCAACCGGACTAGCGGGGAACACAGATACGCAGTATTTT. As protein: CASSPTGLAGNTDTQYF.

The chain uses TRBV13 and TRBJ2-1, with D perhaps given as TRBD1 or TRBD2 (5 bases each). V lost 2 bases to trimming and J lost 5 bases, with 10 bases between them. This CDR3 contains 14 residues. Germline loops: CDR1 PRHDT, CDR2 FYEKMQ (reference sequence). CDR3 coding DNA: TGTGCCAGCAGCTTATCTGGGACCAACAATGAGCAGTTCTTC. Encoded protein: CASSLSGTNNEQFF.

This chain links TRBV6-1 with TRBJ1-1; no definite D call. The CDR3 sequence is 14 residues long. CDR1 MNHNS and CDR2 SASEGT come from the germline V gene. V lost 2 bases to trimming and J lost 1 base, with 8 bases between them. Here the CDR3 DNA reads TGTGCCAGCAGTGAATTAGGTACGAACACTGAAGCTTTCTTT. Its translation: CASSELGTNTEAFF.

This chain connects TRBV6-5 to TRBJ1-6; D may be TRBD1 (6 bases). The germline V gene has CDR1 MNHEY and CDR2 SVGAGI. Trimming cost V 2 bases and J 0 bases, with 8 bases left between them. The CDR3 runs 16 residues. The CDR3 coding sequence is TGTGCCAGCAGTTACACAGGGAGCTCCTATAATTCACCCCTCCACTTT. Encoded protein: CASSYTGSSYNSPLHF.

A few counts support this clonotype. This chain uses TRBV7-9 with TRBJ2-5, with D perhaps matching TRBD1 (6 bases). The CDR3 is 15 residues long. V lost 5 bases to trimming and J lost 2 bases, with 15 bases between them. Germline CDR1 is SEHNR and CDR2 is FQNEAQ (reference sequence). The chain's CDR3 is CASSEEGGQQETQYF. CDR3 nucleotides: TGTGCCAGCAGCGAAGAAGGAGGACAGCAAGAGACCCAGTACTTC.

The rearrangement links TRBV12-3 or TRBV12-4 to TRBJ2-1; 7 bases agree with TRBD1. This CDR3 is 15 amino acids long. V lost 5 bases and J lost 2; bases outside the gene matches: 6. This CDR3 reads CASSPEGATYNEQFF. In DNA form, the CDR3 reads TGTGCCAGCAGTCCCGAGGGGGCAACCTACAATGAGCAGTTCTTC.

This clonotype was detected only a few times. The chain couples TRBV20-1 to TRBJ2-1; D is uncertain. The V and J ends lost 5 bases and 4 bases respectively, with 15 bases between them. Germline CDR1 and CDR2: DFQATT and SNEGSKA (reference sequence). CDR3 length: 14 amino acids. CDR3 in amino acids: CSAPYRALYNEQFF. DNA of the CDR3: TGCAGTGCTCCGTACAGAGCGCTATACAATGAGCAGTTCTTC.

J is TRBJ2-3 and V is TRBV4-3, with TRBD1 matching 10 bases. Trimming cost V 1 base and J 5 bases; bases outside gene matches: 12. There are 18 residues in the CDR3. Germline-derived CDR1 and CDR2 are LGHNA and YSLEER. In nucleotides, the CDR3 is TGCGCCAGCAGCCAAGTTCTCTACGGGACAGGGGATATAGATACGCAGTATTTT. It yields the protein CASSQVLYGTGDIDTQYF.

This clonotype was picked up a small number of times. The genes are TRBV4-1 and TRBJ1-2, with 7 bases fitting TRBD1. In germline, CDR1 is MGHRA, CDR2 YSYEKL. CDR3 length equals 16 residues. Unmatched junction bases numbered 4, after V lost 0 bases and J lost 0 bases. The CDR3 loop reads CASSQEDRVANYGYTF. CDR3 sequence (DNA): TGCGCCAGCAGCCAAGAAGACAGGGTTGCTAACTATGGCTACACCTTC.

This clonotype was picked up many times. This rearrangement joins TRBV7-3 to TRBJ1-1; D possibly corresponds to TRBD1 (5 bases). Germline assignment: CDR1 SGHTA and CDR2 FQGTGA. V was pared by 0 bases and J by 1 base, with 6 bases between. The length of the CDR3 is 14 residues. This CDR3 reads CASSLTGENTEAFF. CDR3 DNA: TGTGCCAGCAGCTTAACAGGGGAGAACACTGAAGCTTTCTTT.

CDR3 sequence (DNA): TGTGCCAGCAGTGGGACAGAGATCACTGAAGCTTTCTTT. Encoded protein: CASSGTEITEAFF. The V gene is TRBV27, the J gene TRBJ1-1; 7 bases are shared with TRBD1. J was trimmed by 4 bases and V by 5 bases; bases with no gene match: 4. The CDR3 consists of 13 residues. The germline V gene has CDR1 MNHEY and CDR2 SMNVEV (reference sequence).

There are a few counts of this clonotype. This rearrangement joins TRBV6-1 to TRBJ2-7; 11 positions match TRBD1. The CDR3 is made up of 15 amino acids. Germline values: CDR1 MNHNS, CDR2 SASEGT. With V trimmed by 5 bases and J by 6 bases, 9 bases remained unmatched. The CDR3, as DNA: TGTGCCAGCAGTCCCGTAGCCGGGACAGGGGGCGAGCAGTACGTC. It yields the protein CASSPVAGTGGEQYV.

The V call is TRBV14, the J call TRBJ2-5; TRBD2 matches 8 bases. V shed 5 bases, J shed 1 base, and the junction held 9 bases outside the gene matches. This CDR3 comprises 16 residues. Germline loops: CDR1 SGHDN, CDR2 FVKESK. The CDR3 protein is CASSTQRGSLQETQYF. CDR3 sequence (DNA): TGTGCCAGCAGCACCCAGCGGGGGAGTCTCCAAGAGACCCAGTACTTC.

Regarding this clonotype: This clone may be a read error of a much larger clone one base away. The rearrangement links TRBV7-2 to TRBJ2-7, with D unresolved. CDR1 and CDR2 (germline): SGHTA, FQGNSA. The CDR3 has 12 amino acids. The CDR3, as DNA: TGTGCCAGCAGCTTAGATCTCTACGGGCAGTACTTC. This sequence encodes CASSLDLYGQYF.